This T cell receptor (beta chain) was captured by sequencing in a study of control samples from healthy donors and cancer patients. This clone came up a few times. Profiling relied on immunoSEQ multiplex PCR, and the TCRdb table lists in-frame clones only, not all of them. This repertoire shows about 51,000 clones, 88% found once; its top ten account for almost 40%. Trimming stripped 1 base from V and 4 bases from J, with 11 bases between. There are 15 residues in the CDR3. Germline V CDR1 and CDR2: MGHRA, YSYEKL. Sequencing used PBMCs. This chain joins TRBV4-1 and TRBJ1-5, with D maybe TRBD1 (6 bases). The receptor was derived from a man aged 50 to 60 with head and neck cancer. CDR3 amino acids: CASSQGQGGNQPQHF. Here the CDR3 DNA reads TGCGCCAGCAGCCAAGGGCAAGGGGGTAATCAGCCCCAGCATTTT.